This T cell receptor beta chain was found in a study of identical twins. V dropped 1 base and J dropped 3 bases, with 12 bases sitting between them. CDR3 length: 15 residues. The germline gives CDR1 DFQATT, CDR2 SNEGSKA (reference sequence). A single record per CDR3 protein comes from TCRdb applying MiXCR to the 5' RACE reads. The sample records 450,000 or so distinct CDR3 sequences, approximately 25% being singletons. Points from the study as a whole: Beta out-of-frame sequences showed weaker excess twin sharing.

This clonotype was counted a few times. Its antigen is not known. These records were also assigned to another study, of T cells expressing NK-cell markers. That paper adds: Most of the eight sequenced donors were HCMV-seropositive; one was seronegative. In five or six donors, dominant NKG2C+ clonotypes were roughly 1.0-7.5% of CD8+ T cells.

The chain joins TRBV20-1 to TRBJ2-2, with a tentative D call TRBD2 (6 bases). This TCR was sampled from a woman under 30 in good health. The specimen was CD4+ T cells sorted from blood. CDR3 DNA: TGCAGTGCTAGAGGGCGGGATCGGTACACCGGGGAGCTGTTTTTT. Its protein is CSARGRDRYTGELFF.